The sequence of this T cell receptor (beta chain) was determined in a study of CD8 T cells in ankylosing spondylitis. The study, taken as a whole, reports: Among TCR beta sequences, a motif of several highly homologous variants appeared characteristic of ankylosing spondylitis blood.

Each CDR3 protein gets one entry after TCRdb re-called the 5' RACE reads with MiXCR. The sample shows 250,000 to 350,000 distinct CDR3 sequences, roughly 8% of them seen only once. This clonotype has only a few counts. Its cognate antigen is unknown. The V and J ends lost 5 bases and 4 bases, in that order; junction bases with no gene match: 3. From germline, CDR1 is SEHNR and CDR2 FQNEAQ (reference sequence). The CDR3 has 14 residues. Sample: blood, either unsorted or a sorted T cell fraction (not recorded which). This sequence was found in a male donor with ankylosing spondylitis. The chain employs TRBV7-9 and TRBJ1-2; 11 nucleotides match TRBD1. CDR3 bases: TGTGCCAGCAGCAGGGACAGGGGGTTCTATGGCTACACCTTC. Its translation is CASSRDRGFYGYTF.